Presented here are 2 T cell receptor beta chains from one specimen sequenced in a study of T cells in Graves' hyperthyroidism and ophthalmopathy. It was RNA transcripts that yielded the amplified TCR beta CDR3 regions. HTBI primers were employed in a first-round RT-PCR of the TCR CDR3. MiXCR, applied by TCRdb to the multiplex PCR reads, yields one record per CDR3 protein. The table has 560,000 or so distinct CDR3 sequences, around 46% seen once. The sequencing input was peripheral blood or thyroid tissue (not recorded which). The receptors were gathered from a young woman with Graves' hyperthyroidism.

As concerns this clonotype: The conserved closing phenylalanine or tryptophan is absent in this CDR3, likely reflecting a read error. V usage is TRBV11-2 and J usage is TRBJ2-5, with TRBD2 matching 10 bases. Germline V CDR1 and CDR2: SGHAT, FQNNGV. This CDR3 contains 17 residues. Germline trimming cut 6 bases from V and 3 bases from J; bases unmatched to any gene: 13. The CDR3 DNA is TGTGCCAGCAGTCTAGAGTCGTTAGCGGGAGGTGAAGAGACCCAGTACCTC. Translated, it gives CASSLESLAGGEETQYL.

The chain couples TRBV7-8 to TRBJ2-5; D unclear. The CDR3 covers 12 residues. The V end was cut by 6 bases, the J end by 5 bases, with 10 bases between. The germline V gene encodes CDR1 SGHVS and CDR2 FQNEAQ. The CDR3 spells CASSYPAETQYF. The CDR3 region has the DNA TGTGCCAGCAGTTACCCGGCGGAGACCCAGTACTTC.